This TCR beta chain came from a study of neurological immune-mediated disorders (dated by TCRdb to the late 2010s). At the level of the whole study: Among the roughly 34 multiple sclerosis patients, relapsing-remitting MS was present in some 31 and secondary progressive MS was present in 3. Peripheral blood TCR-beta repertoires from HTLV-I-associated myelopathy (HAM/TSP) patients, multiple sclerosis patients and healthy controls were compared by UMI-based sequencing. Longitudinal samples, technical triplicates and paired sorted CD4+ and CD8+ T-cell subsets, alongside PBMC samples, were included among the approximately 110 TCR-beta libraries. Of the approximately 68 subjects in the cohort, around 14 were HAM/TSP patients, roughly 34 were multiple sclerosis patients, and 20 were healthy controls. Study-wide conclusions, independent of this receptor: TCR clonal expansion was highest in HAM/TSP patients and lowest in MS patients, with MS patients falling below even healthy controls. No clinical or MRI features were associated with the MS cluster, and the authors said that larger cohorts are needed. Repertoires from 18 of 34 MS patients were grouped by phylogenetic analysis into a cluster of related CDR3 sequences, suggesting a possible repertoire-level signature. Across subjects, expanded clones never shared an identical CDR3 amino acid sequence, which suggests that the TCR-beta repertoires in every group were private.

At least ten counts were recorded for this clonotype. What antigen it recognizes has not been identified. The input lacks base qualities; no much larger clone sits a single base away. For the unsorted PBMC libraries, 2 million PBMCs were stored in RNAlater at -80 degrees C until RNA extraction and were used to generate the libraries. The multiple sclerosis patients were enrolled in a US clinical protocol that evaluated disease progression with magnetic resonance imaging. Peripheral blood was subjected to Ficoll-Hypaque density gradient centrifugation to isolate PBMCs, which were then cryopreserved in liquid nitrogen. From a lookup of the germline V gene, CDR1 and CDR2 are MNHEY and SVGAGI. Inclusive of the bounding cysteine and phenylalanine, the CDR3 is 18 residues long. Only the CDR3 DNA is retained, 54 bases long and in frame from the first base. V and J are trimmed by 7 bases and 1 base, and the gene matches miss 11 bases of the junction.

cDNA synthesis used template-switch 5'RACE with a primer carrying a 10-nucleotide random unique molecular identifier tagging each TCR transcript. Every sequencing run covered 15-18 subjects and yielded more than 160 million TCR-beta sequences. The RNeasy kit was used for extraction of total RNA. The KAPA Real-time Library Amplification kit was used to amplify TCR-beta VDJ regions with primers for the TCR constant region and the 5'RACE anchor. Sample indexes and Illumina adaptors were added in a first PCR, after which library yield was increased in a second PCR. The roughly 650 bp TCR product was size-selected on a 2% E-gel SizeSelection system after Ampure bead purification. Library quality was checked on a Bioanalyzer, concentration was measured with Qubit, and libraries were quantified with the Kapa Library Quantification kit before pooling. Paired-end 2 x 150 bp sequencing of the libraries was performed on an Illumina HiSeq 2500. To increase sequence diversity, about 25-30% phiX was spiked into each library pool. The study's own analysis went as follows. The quality-filtered reads were processed with the UMI-based MiGEC pipeline, whose error correction step removed more than 80% of the raw TCR sequences. IMGT germline references were used for aligning VDJ genes, and each clonotype was defined as a unique CDR3 amino acid sequence together with its V-J genes. Clonal expansion, Shannon diversity, and CDR3 relatedness (CalcPairwiseDistances, ClusterSamples) were evaluated with VDJtools, and phylogenetic trees were built with CLCbio workbench. Using coefficient-of-variation modelling across technical triplicates, the study counted a clone as expanded if it had at least 8 unique UMIs. TCRdb applied fastp at Q25 and MiXCR to the public reads, then kept only in-frame beta chains. Identical CDR3 proteins give one entry, which carries the most common genes and DNA. These V and J calls are TCRdb output, not the study's own analysis. The sample data list under 85,000 distinct CDR3 sequences, and 5.2% of these were observed just once. The top ten hold around 5.1% of the sample.

The V and J segments used are TRBV6-5 and TRBJ2-6; TRBD2 matches 9 bases in the middle. The sequencing sample was made of PBMCs. The TCR originated in a human donor with multiple sclerosis. The donor label of this sample is uncertain. In nucleotide form, the sequence is TGTGCCAGCAAGTACGGCGGGGGGGCCAGTTCTGGGGCCAACGTCCTGACTTTC. Its protein product is CASKYGGGASSGANVLTF.